Below, 32 T cell receptor beta chains from the same sample are listed, as sequenced in a study of cytomegalovirus exposure and HLA in healthy donors. Method: immunoSEQ multiplex PCR; TCRdb's copy keeps in-frame clones and lacks some. The sample yields 150,000 to 200,000 clones, 84% seen once. Source material: PBMCs. Receptor source: a man younger than 35 in good health and CMV-seropositive.

The CDR3 DNA reads as TGTGCCAGCAGTTCCCTAGGCGGACTAGCGGGAGGGTTGGGAGAGACCCAGTACTTC. It encodes CASSSLGGLAGGLGETQYF. The chain is built from TRBV27 and TRBJ2-5; 15 bases map to TRBD2. CDR1 and CDR2 (germline): MNHEY, SMNVEV (reference sequence). The CDR3 is 19 residues long. J lost 4 bases, V lost 4 bases, and 13 bases had no gene match.

The chain joins TRBV15 to TRBJ1-2; D is unclear. V lost 5 bases, J lost 7 bases, and 11 bases lay in between. The germline CDR1 and CDR2 sequences are LNHNV and YYDKDF (reference sequence). The CDR3 extends over 12 amino acids. The CDR3 nucleotides read TGTGCCACCAGCCAAATCAGAGGTGGCTACACCTTC. Its translation: CATSQIRGGYTF. Based on the CDR3 plus reference TRBV15 and TRBJ1-2, the full variable domain is DAMVIQNPRYQVTQFGKPVTLSCSQTLNHNVMYWYQQKSSQAPKLLFHYYDKDFNNEADTPDNFQSRRPNTSFCFLDIRSPGLGDTAMYLCATSQIRGGYTFGSGTRLTVV.

The V gene is TRBV6-5, the J gene TRBJ2-7; TRBD1 aligns across 8 bases. The CDR3 is 12 amino acids. Losses at the gene ends were 5 bases for V and 8 bases for J; bases not matched to a gene: 5. Germline-derived CDR1 and CDR2 are MNHEY and SVGAGI. The CDR3 sequence: CASSLDRVKQYF. In DNA, the CDR3 is TGTGCCAGCAGTCTGGACAGGGTCAAGCAGTACTTC.

The CDR3 region is CASSTGQGDNQPQHF. The DNA for the CDR3 is TGTGCCAGTAGTACGGGACAGGGGGACAATCAGCCCCAGCATTTT. This sequence joins TRBV19 and TRBJ1-5; the match to TRBD1 covers 11 bases. The V segment lost 4 bases and the J segment 3 bases; nucleotides outside the gene matches: 2. The V gene's germline CDR1 is LNHDA and CDR2 SQIVND (reference sequence). CDR3 size: 15 residues.

In its sample, this clone was seen once. The chain employs TRBV30 and TRBJ2-4; 14 bases map to TRBD2. Germline CDR1 is GTSNPN and CDR2 is SVGIG (reference sequence). The V gene end was trimmed by 5 bases and the J gene end by 3 bases; junction bases not matched to a gene: 3. The CDR3 spans 15 residues. The CDR3 nucleotides are TGTGCCTGGGGACTAGCGGGAGGCGACAAAAACATTCAGTACTTC. The encoded protein is CAWGLAGGDKNIQYF.

This chain connects TRBV7-2 to TRBJ2-1; 8 positions agree with TRBD2. The CDR3 is 16 residues long. CDR1 is SGHTA and CDR2 is FQGNSA in the germline V gene. The trim removed 1 base at V and 10 bases at J, leaving 12 bases unmatched. The CDR3 here is CASSLESGGPEREQFF. CDR3 DNA: TGTGCCAGCAGCTTAGAATCGGGAGGGCCGGAACGGGAGCAGTTCTTC.

V gene TRBV28 combines with J gene TRBJ1-5, with D possibly TRBD1 on 5 matching bases. V gave up 5 bases and J gave up 2 bases, with 13 bases separating them. This CDR3 is built from 15 residues. CDR1 MDHEN and CDR2 SYDVKM come from the germline V gene. The CDR3 reads CASSLQGGGNQPQHF. The DNA for the CDR3 is TGTGCCAGCAGTCTACAAGGAGGGGGCAATCAGCCCCAGCATTTT.

The V call is TRBV19, the J call TRBJ2-7; tentatively, D is TRBD1 (6 bases). The CDR3 runs to 15 residues. Germline CDR1 and CDR2: LNHDA and SQIVND (reference sequence). V lost 3 bases, J lost 4 bases, and 16 bases lay in between. The CDR3, as DNA: TGTGCCAGTAGTATCCAAGACAGGATTTCGTACGAGCAGTACTTC. Protein product: CASSIQDRISYEQYF.

V and J are TRBV11-1 and TRBJ2-1; D uncertain. CDR3 length equals 12 residues. Trimming took off 5 bases at V and 9 bases at J, with 11 bases between the two ends. Germline CDR1 SGHAT, CDR2 FQDESV (reference sequence). The CDR3 reads CASSPVSGEQFF. The CDR3 DNA reads as TGTGCCAGCAGCCCGGTATCGGGTGAGCAGTTCTTC.

The V gene is TRBV27, the J gene TRBJ1-2, with 10 bases matching TRBD1. The CDR3 consists of 14 residues. J was trimmed by 8 bases and V by 5 bases; bases with no gene match: 8. Looked up from germline, CDR1 is MNHEY and CDR2 is SMNVEV (reference sequence). This CDR3 is CASSPQTGGGGYTF. DNA of the CDR3: TGTGCCAGCAGTCCTCAGACAGGGGGCGGGGGCTACACCTTC.

The rearrangement links TRBV10-3 to TRBJ2-5; TRBD2 aligns across 8 bases. The germline CDR1 and CDR2 sequences are ENHRY and SYGVKD. The V gene end was trimmed by 8 bases and the J gene end by 3 bases; junction bases not matched to a gene: 5. The CDR3 extends over 13 amino acids. The CDR3 DNA reads TGTGCCATCCGGGGGGGATCCGAAGAGACCCAGTACTTC. This encodes CAIRGGSEETQYF.

The chain is built from TRBV28 and TRBJ2-1, with TRBD1 matching 9 bases. CDR1 and CDR2 from the germline V gene are MDHEN and SYDVKM. V was pared by 6 bases and J by 4 bases, with 7 bases of the junction left unmatched. CDR3 length equals 15 residues. The CDR3 loop reads CASRGTGSGYNEQFF. CDR3 bases: TGTGCCAGCAGGGGGACAGGGTCGGGATACAATGAGCAGTTCTTC.

The V and J genes are TRBV28 and TRBJ2-7; TRBD1 matches 7 bases. The V gene's germline CDR1 is MDHEN and CDR2 SYDVKM. V gave up 6 bases and J gave up 3 bases; unmatched junction bases: 8. The CDR3 contains 14 residues. CDR3 nucleotide sequence: TGTGCCAGCAGCCTCGGGACAGAAGACTACGAGCAGTACTTC. As protein: CASSLGTEDYEQYF.

The chain recombines TRBV28 with TRBJ2-7, with TRBD2 matching 7 bases. Trimming at V came to 7 bases and at J to 5 bases, leaving 11 bases not matched to a gene. Germline V gene sequence: CDR1 MDHEN, CDR2 SYDVKM. The CDR3 is 14 amino acids. The CDR3 DNA reads as TGTGCCAGCACCGGGGGGTGGGAACTCGACGAGCAGTACTTC. Translation: CASTGGWELDEQYF.

V gene TRBV7-2 combines with J gene TRBJ2-4; D may be TRBD1 (7 bases). The CDR3 is made up of 16 amino acids. V lost 4 bases, J lost 6 bases, and 19 bases lay in between. The V gene's germline CDR1 is SGHTA and CDR2 FQGNSA. CDR3 loop: CASSSRRGQNLNIQYF. The CDR3 nucleotides are TGTGCCAGCAGCTCCCGGCGGGGACAGAATCTAAACATTCAGTACTTC. Filled out from reference TRBV7-2 and TRBJ2-4, the complete variable domain reads GAGVSQSPSNKVTEKGKDVELRCDPISGHTALYWYRQSLGQGLEFLIYFQGNSAPDKSGLPSDRFSAERTGGSVSTLTIQRTQQEDSAVYLCASSSRRGQNLNIQYFGAGTRLSVL.

This chain joins TRBV6-5 and TRBJ1-2, with 7 bases aligning to TRBD1. This CDR3 comprises 14 residues. Looked up from germline, CDR1 is MNHEY and CDR2 is SVGAGI. V lost 5 bases and J lost 1; bases outside the gene matches: 4. CDR3 sequence reads: CASSTGDSNYGYTF. The CDR3 region has the DNA TGTGCCAGCAGTACGGGGGACAGTAACTATGGCTACACCTTC.

The chain recombines TRBV28 with TRBJ1-1; D is unresolved. CDR3 length equals 12 residues. Germline CDR1 and CDR2: MDHEN and SYDVKM. Trimming cost V 7 bases and J 5 bases, with 11 bases left between them. This chain's CDR3 is CASNTLQTEAFF. The CDR3 DNA sequence: TGTGCCAGCAATACCTTACAGACTGAAGCTTTCTTT.

This rearrangement joins TRBV29-1 to TRBJ2-7, with 9 bases that match TRBD2. The CDR3 has 13 amino acids. J gave up 4 bases and V 4 bases, and 5 bases lay outside the gene matches. CDR1 is SQVTM, CDR2 ANQGSEA, per germline. CDR3 residues: CSVVGSGGYEQYF. The DNA of the CDR3 is TGCAGCGTTGTGGGCAGCGGGGGGTACGAGCAGTACTTC.

V gene TRBV30 combines with J gene TRBJ1-1, with D unresolved. The germline gives CDR1 GTSNPN, CDR2 SVGIG (reference sequence). This CDR3 has 12 amino acids. V was shortened by 1 base and J by 11 bases, with 14 bases between the two germline ends. The CDR3 coding sequence is TGTGCCTGGAGTGGAGGGTCCCCCGAGGCTTTCTTT. Translated, it gives CAWSGGSPEAFF.

This clone was seen once. This chain joins TRBV9 and TRBJ1-4; 7 positions match TRBD1. V lost 0 bases, J lost 5 bases, and 7 bases stayed unmatched. There are 16 residues in the CDR3. Germline CDR1 and CDR2: SGDLS and YYNGEE. CDR3 residues: CASSVGGTARNEKLFF. Here the CDR3 DNA reads TGTGCCAGCAGCGTAGGGGGGACAGCTAGGAATGAAAAACTGTTTTTT. The whole variable domain, filled in from reference TRBV9 and TRBJ1-4, reads DSGVTQTPKHLITATGQRVTLRCSPRSGDLSVYWYQQSLDQGLQFLIQYYNGEERAKGNILERFSAQQFPDLHSELNLSSLELGDSALYFCASSVGGTARNEKLFFGSGTQLSVL.

A single count supports this clone. The rearrangement uses TRBV7-3 and TRBJ2-3; 11 positions agree with TRBD2. V lost 5 bases and J lost 3; bases outside the gene matches: 7. Germline values: CDR1 SGHTA, CDR2 FQGTGA. The CDR3 sequence is 16 residues long. CDR3 sequence: CASSARGLAATDTQYF. The CDR3 DNA follows: TGTGCCAGCAGCGCTCGGGGACTAGCGGCTACAGATACGCAGTATTTT.

This chain connects TRBV15 to TRBJ1-2, with 11 bases lining up with TRBD1. Germline V gene data show CDR1 as LNHNV and CDR2 as YYDKDF (reference sequence). V gave up 8 bases and J gave up 0 bases; unmatched junction bases: 8. This CDR3 is 16 amino acids long. In nucleotides, the CDR3 is TGTGCCACCTACGGGACAGGGGGGAGAGCTAACTATGGCTACACCTTC. Its translation is CATYGTGGRANYGYTF.

This chain uses TRBV6-5 with TRBJ2-7; 11 bases match TRBD1. The CDR3 loop spans 15 amino acids. Germline CDR1 and CDR2: MNHEY and SVGAGI. J was trimmed by 6 bases and V by 0 bases; bases with no gene match: 4. The DNA of the CDR3 is TGTGCCAGCAGTTACTCGGGACAGGGGGGGTCCGAGCAGTACTTC. This gives the protein CASSYSGQGGSEQYF.

A single count supports this clone. The genes are TRBV27 and TRBJ1-4; the D gene is possibly TRBD1 (5 bases). V lost 6 bases to trimming and J lost 7 bases, with 15 bases between them. Looked up from germline, CDR1 is MNHEY and CDR2 is SMNVEV (reference sequence). The CDR3 is made up of 14 amino acids. CDR3 in amino acids: CASSPQAWSEKLFF. The CDR3 bases are TGTGCCAGCAGCCCACAGGCTTGGAGTGAAAAACTGTTTTTT.

The chain has TRBV6-6 and TRBJ2-5; D is unclear. The V gene lost 1 base and the J gene lost 2 bases, with 11 bases spanning the gap. CDR1 and CDR2 (germline): MNHNY, SVGAGI (reference sequence). CDR3 length: 15 amino acids. CDR3 DNA: TGTGCCAGCAGTTACTTAATACAGAGTCAAGAGACCCAGTACTTC. This encodes CASSYLIQSQETQYF.

The V and J genes are TRBV27 and TRBJ2-1; D is possibly TRBD1 (8 bases). The CDR3 consists of 14 residues. Per the germline V gene, CDR1 is MNHEY and CDR2 is SMNVEV (reference sequence). V lost 2 bases, J lost 8 bases, and 13 bases lay in between. The CDR3 DNA sequence: TGTGCCAGCAGTTTACGACAGGGGAGGGATGAGCAGTTCTTC. Encoded protein: CASSLRQGRDEQFF.

This clone has a handful of counts. Other DNA variants within this sample encode the same CDR3. The chain is built from TRBV5-6 and TRBJ1-5; 10 bases match TRBD1. CDR1 SGHDT and CDR2 YYEEEE come from the germline V gene. Trimming cost V 2 bases and J 5 bases; bases outside gene matches: 1. The CDR3 consists of 14 residues. The CDR3 bases are TGTGCCAGCAGCTTAGGACAGGGGGATCAGCCCCAGCATTTT. This sequence encodes CASSLGQGDQPQHF.

The rearrangement uses TRBV19 and TRBJ2-1; the match to TRBD2 covers 8 bases. The CDR3 is 15 amino acids. V dropped 5 bases and J dropped 6; count of bases not matched to a gene: 9. CDR1 is LNHDA and CDR2 is SQIVND in the germline V gene (reference sequence). CDR3 amino acids: CASSSGPGGSNEQFF. The CDR3 DNA follows: TGTGCCAGTAGTTCGGGGCCGGGGGGGTCCAATGAGCAGTTCTTC.

This chain links TRBV6-1 with TRBJ1-5, with D possibly matching TRBD1 (6 bases). The CDR3 sequence is 15 residues long. Germline V gene lookup returns CDR1 MNHNS and CDR2 SASEGT. The V end was cut by 8 bases, the J end by 4 bases, with 18 bases between. CDR3 sequence: CASRTSDRFNQPQHF. CDR3 bases: TGTGCCAGCCGAACATCAGACAGGTTTAATCAGCCCCAGCATTTT.

CDR3: CASSLSGSGRATDTQYF. The CDR3 bases are TGTGCCAGCAGTTTATCGGGAAGCGGGAGGGCGACAGATACGCAGTATTTT. The chain carries TRBV27 and TRBJ2-3, with 10 bases lining up with TRBD2. Germline V gives CDR1 MNHEY, CDR2 SMNVEV (reference sequence). This CDR3 spans 17 amino acids. V trimming: 0 bases; J trimming: 3 bases; junction bases outside the gene matches: 6.

In DNA form, the CDR3 reads TGTGCCAGCAGGATTTCTGGAGATGCAGGGGCCAACGTCCTGACTTTC. It specifies CASRISGDAGANVLTF. V is TRBV2 and J is TRBJ2-6, with D uncertain. Germline assignment: CDR1 SNHLY and CDR2 FYNNEI. V lost 6 bases and J lost 4, with 16 bases in between. This CDR3 region has 16 residues. The full variable domain, in which reference TRBV2 and TRBJ2-6 provide the parts outside the CDR3, is EPEVTQTPSHQVTQMGQEVILRCVPISNHLYFYWYRQILGQKVEFLVSFYNNEISEKSEIFDDQFSVERPDGSNFTLKIRSTKLEDSAMYFCASRISGDAGANVLTFGAGSRLTVL.

The chain couples TRBV5-8 to TRBJ1-1; 7 positions match TRBD1. Germline CDR1 is SGHTS and CDR2 is YDEGEE. The CDR3 sequence is 15 residues long. V trimming: 4 bases; J trimming: 6 bases; junction bases outside the gene matches: 12. DNA for the CDR3: TGTGCCAGCAGCCAAAGACAGGGTTTCTTATCTGAAGCTTTCTTT. Its protein product is CASSQRQGFLSEAFF. Filled out from reference TRBV5-8 and TRBJ1-1, the complete variable domain reads EAGVTQSPTHLIKTRGQQATLRCSPISGHTSVYWYQQALGLGLQFLLWYDEGEERNRGNFPPRFSGRQFPNYSSELNVNALELEDSALYLCASSQRQGFLSEAFFGQGTRLTVV.